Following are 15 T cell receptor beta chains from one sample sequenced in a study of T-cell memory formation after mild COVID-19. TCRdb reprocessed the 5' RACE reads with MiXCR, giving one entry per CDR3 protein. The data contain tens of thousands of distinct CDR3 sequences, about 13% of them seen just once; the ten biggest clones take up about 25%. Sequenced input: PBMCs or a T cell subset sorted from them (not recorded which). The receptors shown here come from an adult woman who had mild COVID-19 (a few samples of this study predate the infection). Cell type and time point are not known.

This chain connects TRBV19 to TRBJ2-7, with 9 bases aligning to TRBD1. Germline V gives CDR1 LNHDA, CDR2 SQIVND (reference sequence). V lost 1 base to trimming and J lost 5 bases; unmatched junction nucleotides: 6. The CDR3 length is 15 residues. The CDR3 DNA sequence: TGTGCCAGTAGTATAGGTGATGGGACAGGGAACGAGCAGTACTTC. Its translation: CASSIGDGTGNEQYF.

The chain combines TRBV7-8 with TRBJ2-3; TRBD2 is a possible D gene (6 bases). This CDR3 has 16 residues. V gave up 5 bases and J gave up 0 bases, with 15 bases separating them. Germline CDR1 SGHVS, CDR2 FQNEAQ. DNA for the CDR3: TGTGCCAGCAGCCGCGGGACTCCTCTTAGCACAGATACGCAGTATTTT. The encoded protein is CASSRGTPLSTDTQYF.

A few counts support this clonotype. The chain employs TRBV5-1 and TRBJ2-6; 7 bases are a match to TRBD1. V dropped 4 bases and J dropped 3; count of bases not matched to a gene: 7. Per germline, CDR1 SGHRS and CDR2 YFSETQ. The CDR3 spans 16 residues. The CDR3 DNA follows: TGCGCCAGCAGCCCAACAACAGGGGATGGGGCCAACGTCCTGACTTTC. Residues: CASSPTTGDGANVLTF.

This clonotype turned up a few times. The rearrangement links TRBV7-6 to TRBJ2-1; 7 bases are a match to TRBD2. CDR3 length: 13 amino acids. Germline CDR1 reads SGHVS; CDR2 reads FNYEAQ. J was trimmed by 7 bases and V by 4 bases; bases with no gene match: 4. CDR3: CASSWGGVNEQFF. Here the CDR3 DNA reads TGTGCCAGCAGCTGGGGGGGGGTAAATGAGCAGTTCTTC.

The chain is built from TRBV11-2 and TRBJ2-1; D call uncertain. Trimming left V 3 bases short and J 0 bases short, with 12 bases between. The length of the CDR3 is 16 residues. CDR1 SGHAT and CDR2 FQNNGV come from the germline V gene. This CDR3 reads CASSFDGFSSYNEQFF. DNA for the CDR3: TGTGCCAGCAGCTTCGACGGGTTTAGCTCCTACAATGAGCAGTTCTTC.

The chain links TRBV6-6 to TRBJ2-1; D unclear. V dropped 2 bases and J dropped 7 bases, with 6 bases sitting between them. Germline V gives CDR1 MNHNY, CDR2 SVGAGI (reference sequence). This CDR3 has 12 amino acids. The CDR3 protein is CASSYGVNEQFF. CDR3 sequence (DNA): TGTGCCAGCAGTTACGGGGTGAATGAGCAGTTCTTC.

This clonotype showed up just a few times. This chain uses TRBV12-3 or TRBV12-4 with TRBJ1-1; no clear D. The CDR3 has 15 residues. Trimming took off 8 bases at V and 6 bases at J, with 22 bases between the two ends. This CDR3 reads CASCRSDKDCAEAFF. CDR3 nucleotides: TGTGCCAGCTGCCGTTCGGATAAAGACTGCGCTGAAGCTTTCTTT.

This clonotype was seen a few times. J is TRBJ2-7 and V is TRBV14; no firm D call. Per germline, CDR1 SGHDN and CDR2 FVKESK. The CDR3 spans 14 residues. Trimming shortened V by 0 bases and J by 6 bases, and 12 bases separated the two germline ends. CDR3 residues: CASSQETLTLEQYF. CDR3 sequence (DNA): TGTGCCAGCAGCCAAGAGACGCTAACCCTCGAGCAGTACTTC. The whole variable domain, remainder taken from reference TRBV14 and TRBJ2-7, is EAGVTQFPSHSVIEKGQTVTLRCDPISGHDNLYWYRRVMGKEIKFLLHFVKESKQDESGMPNNRFLAERTGGTYSTLKVQPAELEDSGVYFCASSQETLTLEQYFGPGTRLTVT.

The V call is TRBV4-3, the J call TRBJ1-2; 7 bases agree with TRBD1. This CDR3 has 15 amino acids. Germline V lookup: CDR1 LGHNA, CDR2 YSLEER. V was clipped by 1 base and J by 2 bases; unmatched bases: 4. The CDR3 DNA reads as TGCGCCAGCAGCCAAGCAGGGGGTCTGAACTATGGCTACACCTTC. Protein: CASSQAGGLNYGYTF.

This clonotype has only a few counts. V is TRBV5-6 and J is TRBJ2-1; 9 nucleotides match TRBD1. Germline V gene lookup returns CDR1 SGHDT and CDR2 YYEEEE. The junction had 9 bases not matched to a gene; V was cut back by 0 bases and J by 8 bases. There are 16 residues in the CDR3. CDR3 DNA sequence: TGTGCCAGCAGCTTGGGGGCCCTACAGGGGGCGGATGAGCAGTTCTTC. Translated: CASSLGALQGADEQFF.

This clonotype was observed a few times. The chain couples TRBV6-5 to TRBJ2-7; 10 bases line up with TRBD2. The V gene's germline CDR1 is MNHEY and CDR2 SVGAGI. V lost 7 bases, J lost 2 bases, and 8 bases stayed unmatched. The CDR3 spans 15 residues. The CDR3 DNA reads TGTGCCAGCACCCCCGGGACTAGCGTTACCTACGAGCAGTACTTC. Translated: CASTPGTSVTYEQYF.

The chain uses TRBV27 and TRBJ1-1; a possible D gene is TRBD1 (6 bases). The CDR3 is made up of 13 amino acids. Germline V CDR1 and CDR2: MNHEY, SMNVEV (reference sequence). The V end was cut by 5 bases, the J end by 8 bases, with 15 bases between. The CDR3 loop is CASSLYAGTEAFF. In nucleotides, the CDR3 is TGTGCCAGCAGTCTATATGCCGGGACAGAAGCTTTCTTT.

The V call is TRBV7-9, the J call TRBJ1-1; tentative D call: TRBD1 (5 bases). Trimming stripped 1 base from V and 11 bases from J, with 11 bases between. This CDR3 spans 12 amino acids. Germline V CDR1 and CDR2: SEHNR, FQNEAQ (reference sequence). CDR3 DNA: TGTGCCAGCAGCTTAGGGGGCTCCGGGGCTTTCTTT. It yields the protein CASSLGGSGAFF. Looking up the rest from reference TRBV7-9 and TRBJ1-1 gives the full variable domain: DTGVSQNPRHKITKRGQNVTFRCDPISEHNRLYWYRQTLGQGPEFLTYFQNEAQLEKSRLLSDRFSAERPKGSFSTLEIQRTEQGDSAMYLCASSLGGSGAFFGQGTRLTVV.

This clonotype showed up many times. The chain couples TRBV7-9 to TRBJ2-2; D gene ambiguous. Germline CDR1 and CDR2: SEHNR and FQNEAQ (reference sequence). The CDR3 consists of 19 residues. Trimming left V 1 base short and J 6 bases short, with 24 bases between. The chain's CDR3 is CASSLEVFTRVPGAGELFF. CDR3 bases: TGTGCCAGCAGCTTAGAGGTATTTACTCGCGTACCCGGCGCCGGGGAGCTGTTTTTT. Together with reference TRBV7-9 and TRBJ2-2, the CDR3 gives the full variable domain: DTGVSQNPRHKITKRGQNVTFRCDPISEHNRLYWYRQTLGQGPEFLTYFQNEAQLEKSRLLSDRFSAERPKGSFSTLEIQRTEQGDSAMYLCASSLEVFTRVPGAGELFFGEGSRLTVL.

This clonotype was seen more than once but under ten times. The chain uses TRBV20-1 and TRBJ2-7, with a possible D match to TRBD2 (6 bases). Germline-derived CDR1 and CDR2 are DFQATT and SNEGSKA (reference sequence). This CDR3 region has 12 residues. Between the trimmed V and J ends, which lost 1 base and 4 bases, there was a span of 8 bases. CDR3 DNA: TGCAGTGCTAGAGTCGGGGGTTACGAGCAGTACTTC. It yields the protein CSARVGGYEQYF.